The 21 T cell receptor beta chains in this list originate from one sample, sequenced in a study of T cell repertoires in cytomegalovirus infection. TCRdb independently ran MiXCR on the reads; one entry per CDR3 protein. The sample contains hundreds of thousands of distinct CDR3 sequences, 20% to 25% of which appear only once. The sequenced material came from CD8+ T cells from PBMCs. The receptor set was obtained from a human donor in good health (CMV status not recorded). Some clones in this sample may be carry-over from other donors' samples.

The chain recombines TRBV20-1 with TRBJ1-6; maybe TRBD1 (5 bases). The V gene lost 6 bases and the J gene lost 1 base, with 13 bases spanning the gap. Germline V gene sequence: CDR1 DFQATT, CDR2 SNEGSKA (reference sequence). CDR3 length: 15 residues. This CDR3 reads CSAMAGRSYNSPLHF. Written as DNA, the CDR3 is TGCAGTGCCATGGCAGGGAGGTCCTATAATTCACCCCTCCACTTT.

As regards this clonotype: This may be a read error: a much more frequent sequence differs by one nucleotide. Because the CDR3's place on the DNA is in doubt, the DNA is left out and the CDR3 is given as listed by TCRdb. The genes are TRBV7-5 and TRBJ2-3; TRBD1 is the table's D call, not checked against the DNA. TRBV7-5 is a pseudogene segment. With termini counted, the CDR3 has 17 amino acids. CDR3 protein: CISVSEVDRGVTDTQYF.

This clonotype was seen a few times. V is TRBV5-6 and J is TRBJ2-7; 9 bases align to TRBD1. Germline assignment: CDR1 SGHDT and CDR2 YYEEEE. CDR3 length: 15 residues. Trimming at V came to 4 bases and at J to 5 bases, leaving 10 bases not matched to a gene. For the CDR3, the DNA is TGTGCCAGCAGCAATCCCGGGACAGGGATCCACGAGCAGTACTTC. Amino acid sequence: CASSNPGTGIHEQYF.

This clonotype occurred many times. This sequence joins TRBV7-8 and TRBJ2-1; no definite D call. In germline, CDR1 is SGHVS, CDR2 FQNEAQ. The CDR3 has 14 amino acids. V was clipped by 1 base and J by 8 bases, with 12 bases between them. The CDR3 coding sequence is TGTGCCAGCAGCTTAGACGTAGCACTGTATGAGCAGTTCTTC. This encodes CASSLDVALYEQFF. Full variable domain (rest looked up from reference TRBV7-8 and TRBJ2-1): GAGVSQSPRYKVAKRGQDVALRCDPISGHVSLFWYQQALGQGPEFLTYFQNEAQLDKSGLPSDRFFAERPEGSVSTLKIQRTQQEDSAVYLCASSLDVALYEQFFGPGTRLTVL.

This clonotype was recorded a few times. The V and J genes are TRBV29-1 and TRBJ2-2; D is possibly TRBD1 (6 bases). The CDR3 spans 13 residues. Germline V gives CDR1 SQVTM, CDR2 ANQGSEA. Trimming stripped 6 bases from V and 2 bases from J, with 10 bases between. This CDR3 reads CSVIQGNTGELFF. The CDR3 coding sequence is TGCAGCGTCATACAGGGTAACACCGGGGAGCTGTTTTTT.

This chain connects TRBV27 to TRBJ2-7, with D possibly matching TRBD2 (6 bases). V lost 0 bases and J 5 bases, leaving 14 bases between the germline ends. This CDR3 has 15 residues. Germline-derived CDR1 and CDR2 are MNHEY and SMNVEV (reference sequence). The CDR3 DNA sequence: TGTGCCAGCAGTTTATCGGCCGAGGGACTCAACGAGCAGTACTTC. It specifies CASSLSAEGLNEQYF.

V is TRBV7-4 and J is TRBJ1-1; D call uncertain. V shed 5 bases and J shed 3 bases, with 13 bases lying between them. This CDR3 has 14 amino acids. Germline loops: CDR1 SGHVT, CDR2 SQSDAQ. The DNA of the CDR3 is TGTGCCAGCAGCCCCCCCGCCAGAGACACTGAAGCTTTCTTT. Amino acids: CASSPPARDTEAFF.

This clonotype was seen more than once but under ten times. In DNA, the CDR3 is TGTGCCAGCAGCCCGACAGGGGTGCGTAATGAGCAGTTCTTC. It encodes CASSPTGVRNEQFF. The rearrangement joins TRBV7-6 to TRBJ2-1; 8 nucleotides match TRBD1. Germline loops: CDR1 SGHVS, CDR2 FNYEAQ. V dropped 5 bases and J dropped 7; count of bases not matched to a gene: 7. The CDR3 totals 14 residues.

This clonotype was detected a few times. The chain couples TRBV4-1 to TRBJ2-1; TRBD2 aligns across 12 bases. V lost 5 bases, J lost 7 bases, and 15 bases stayed unmatched. Per germline, CDR1 MGHRA and CDR2 YSYEKL. The CDR3 spans 18 residues. The CDR3 here is CASSSTISLAGGGNEQFF. For the CDR3, the DNA is TGCGCCAGCAGCTCCACAATATCGCTAGCGGGGGGGGGTAATGAGCAGTTCTTC.

The chain couples TRBV7-9 to TRBJ2-7, with unresolved D. The CDR3 has 12 amino acids. Looked up from germline, CDR1 is SEHNR and CDR2 is FQNEAQ (reference sequence). V gave up 6 bases and J gave up 2 bases, with 8 bases separating them. In DNA form, the CDR3 reads TGTGCCAGCAGGGATGGGGCCTACGAGCAGTACTTC. Translated, it gives CASRDGAYEQYF.

This clonotype occurred many times. This chain joins TRBV7-2 and TRBJ2-7, with D unresolved. V lost 4 bases and J lost 5, with 15 bases in between. Germline assignment: CDR1 SGHTA and CDR2 FQGNSA. The length of the CDR3 is 14 residues. CDR3 residues: CASSSDSMQHEQYF. The CDR3 nucleotides read TGTGCCAGCAGCTCCGACTCCATGCAACACGAGCAGTACTTC.

The rearrangement links TRBV5-6 to TRBJ2-1; D possibly corresponds to TRBD1 (6 bases). This CDR3 has 15 residues. The germline V and J ends were trimmed by 0 bases and 8 bases, with 15 bases remaining between them. The germline V gene has CDR1 SGHDT and CDR2 YYEEEE. The CDR3 sequence: CASSLGGPTIHEQFF. CDR3 bases: TGTGCCAGCAGCTTGGGGGGGCCTACGATCCATGAGCAGTTCTTC.

With respect to this clonotype: The CDR3 ends on some other residue instead of the conserved phenylalanine or tryptophan, so this is likely a read error. This chain connects TRBV29-1 to TRBJ1-4, with 8 bases that match TRBD1. The CDR3 runs 15 residues. Losses at the gene ends were 5 bases for V and 2 bases for J; bases not matched to a gene: 7. The germline CDR1 and CDR2 sequences are SQVTM and ANQGSEA. The CDR3 nucleotides read TGCAGCGTTCCCGGACAGGGATCGACTAATGAAAAACTGTTTCTT. Translating it yields CSVPGQGSTNEKLFL.

The CDR3 loop is CASSLGGGRSSYNEQFF. The CDR3, as DNA: TGTGCCAGCAGCTTAGGCGGAGGTCGGAGCTCCTACAATGAGCAGTTCTTC. This chain links TRBV7-9 with TRBJ2-1; D possibly corresponds to TRBD2 (5 bases). The CDR3 runs to 17 residues. Germline assignment: CDR1 SEHNR and CDR2 FQNEAQ (reference sequence). V was pared by 1 base and J by 0 bases, with 13 bases between. Full variable domain (missing parts from reference TRBV7-9 and TRBJ2-1): DTGVSQNPRHKITKRGQNVTFRCDPISEHNRLYWYRQTLGQGPEFLTYFQNEAQLEKSRLLSDRFSAERPKGSFSTLEIQRTEQGDSAMYLCASSLGGGRSSYNEQFFGPGTRLTVL.

This clonotype was seen repeatedly, ten times or more. The chain links TRBV7-2 to TRBJ2-7; a weak D match, TRBD2 (5 bases). V gave up 7 bases and J gave up 7 bases, with 17 bases separating them. Germline values: CDR1 SGHTA, CDR2 FQGNSA. The CDR3 totals 13 residues. CDR3 sequence (DNA): TGTGCCAGCACCCTGGACTCTCCCTGGGAGCAGTACTTC. Translation gives CASTLDSPWEQYF.

This clonotype was counted a few times. The chain joins TRBV5-6 to TRBJ2-7; D gene uncertain. The CDR3 sequence is 14 residues long. Germline V gene sequence: CDR1 SGHDT, CDR2 YYEEEE. With 3 bases removed from V and 0 bases from J, the gap between germline ends came to 10 bases. As DNA, the CDR3 is TGTGCCAGCAGCTCGATGGTTAGCTCCTACGAGCAGTACGTC. This gives the protein CASSSMVSSYEQYV.

As regards this clonotype: Germline is not matched at one junction end, which may reflect a read error. V and J are TRBV7-6 and TRBJ2-2; D call uncertain. The CDR3 length is 13 residues. In germline, CDR1 is SGHVS, CDR2 FNYEAQ. CDR3 protein: CVSSQDLTGELFF. The CDR3 nucleotides read TGTGTCAGCAGCCAGGACCTCACCGGGGAGCTGTTTTTT.

This clonotype was seen only a few times. The CDR3 spells CASSSSVEGYTF. The CDR3 bases are TGTGCCAGCAGCTCCTCGGTCGAGGGCTACACCTTC. This rearrangement joins TRBV7-9 to TRBJ1-2; D is undetermined. Trimming took 4 bases from V and 8 from J, leaving 11 bases between them. The length of the CDR3 is 12 residues. CDR1 SEHNR and CDR2 FQNEAQ come from the germline V gene (reference sequence).

The J gene is TRBJ1-1, the V gene TRBV6-5; no reliable D call. V was cut by 6 bases and J by 1 base, with 9 bases left in between. Germline V gene lookup returns CDR1 MNHEY and CDR2 SVGAGI. The CDR3 covers 13 residues. The CDR3 sequence: CASSENQNTEAFF. CDR3 coding DNA: TGTGCCAGCAGCGAAAACCAGAACACTGAAGCTTTCTTT.

This clonotype occurred many times. The rearrangement uses TRBV7-9 and TRBJ1-1; no definite D call. The CDR3 loop spans 14 amino acids. Per the germline V gene, CDR1 is SEHNR and CDR2 is FQNEAQ (reference sequence). V was pared by 5 bases and J by 1 base, with 11 bases between. CDR3 in DNA: TGTGCCAGCAGCGATCGGAAAGGGAACACTGAAGCTTTCTTT. It is translated as CASSDRKGNTEAFF.

In its sample, this clonotype was seen a few times. V and J are TRBV20-1 and TRBJ1-1, with a tentative D call TRBD1 (5 bases). The CDR3 consists of 12 residues. Germline assignment: CDR1 DFQATT and CDR2 SNEGSKA (reference sequence). Trimming stripped 6 bases from V and 0 bases from J, with 8 bases between. CDR3 coding DNA: TGCAGTGCCGGACACTTGAACACTGAAGCTTTCTTT. Amino acid sequence: CSAGHLNTEAFF.